This TCR beta chain comes out of a study of shared clonotypes between healthy human individuals (dated by TCRdb to 2018 to 2021). Regarding the study in general: Two women and a few men aged 18 to 49 years were included in the cohort. For each donor, three plates each were used for CD4 naive and CD4 memory, two plates were used for CD8 naive, and one plate was used for CD8 memory. To estimate repertoire size and how much clonotypes are shared between individuals, the study performed deep sequencing of blood TCR repertoires from a few healthy adults. Libraries were prepared and TCR repertoires were sequenced by different laboratories using diverse techniques, in order to increase sequencing depth and limit assay-specific biases. Between about 0.85 and 9.5 billion PBMCs per donor were obtained by leukapheresis.

The donors were healthy, HIV-negative adults with no recently reported acute infections or vaccinations. Every donor was a Caucasian adult residing in Nashville, Tennessee, USA. Magnetic negative selection was used to enrich CD4+ T cells, after which naive cells were positively selected on CD45RA and the negative fraction became the memory subset. Blood was collected by leukapheresis, and PBMCs were isolated by Ficoll-Histopaque density gradient centrifugation and then cryopreserved in liquid nitrogen vapor phase. Analytical flow cytometry was used to check the purity and quantity of each magnetically sorted T cell population. Genomic DNA was isolated from every sorted fraction and measured by UV absorbance on a Nanodrop 2000c. From the cysteine through the phenylalanine, the CDR3 covers 13 amino acids. Only the CDR3 region is kept as DNA, spanning 39 bases read in frame from base 1. The germline V gene gives CDR1 as SGHTA and CDR2 as FQGNSA. Trimming costs V 5 bases and J 1 base, and their ends lie 8 bases apart.

Using the deep immunoSEQ assay, TCR CDR3 regions were amplified from genomic DNA by multiplex PCR. Extracted genomic DNA from each cell subset was distributed evenly across all wells of several immunoSEQ 96-well plates, and each plate was treated as a replicate. For sorted subsets, approximately 0.2 ug of genomic DNA, equivalent to about 30,000 T cell genomes, went into each replicate PCR. The purified libraries were quantified using a Qubit 3.0 fluorometer, sized with a Bioanalyzer 2100, and then quantified again using the KAPA Library Quantification kit. Every immunoSEQ 96-well plate was sequenced on a separate single-read 150-cycle Illumina NextSeq 550 flow cell. As for the authors' bioinformatics: The immunoSEQ output contained only junctional sequences without quality scores, so filtering could not match that applied to full-length reads. Sequences were annotated with PyIR, a Python wrapper for IgBLAST v1.9, using IMGT germline references to assign V/J genes and CDR3. Reads were removed for weak V/J assignments (E-value above 1e-6), missing CDR3, stop codons, out-of-frame junctions, or ambiguous translated residues. V3J clonotypes were defined as sequences sharing an identical inferred V gene, J gene, and CDR3 amino acid sequence. Percentage overlap between repertoires was computed as shared unique clonotypes divided by the size of the smaller repertoire. Richness of each repertoire was evaluated using RTK rarefaction, the Chao1 estimator, and Recon v2.1 estimates of unobserved clonotypes. Generation probabilities for all TCRbeta clonotypes obtained by the gDNA method from a handful of donors were computed using OLGA. The source is immuneACCESS, and TCRdb retained only in-frame sequences with V and J called. Part of the clones is not carried over; for the studies checked, unresolved V genes explain less than half of this, and the remainder is unexplained. D and trimming come from the DNA, and the V and J calls and clone size come from that table. The sample table contains about 2.4 million clones; only one count was recorded for 80% to 95% of them. The ten largest clones take up 0.36% of the sample.

General conclusions and limits of the study: Pairwise subsampling led to the expectation that sequencing depth would affect the degree of clonotype sharing among donors. Incomplete sequencing was indicated by rarefaction of sorted-subset datasets, despite the large sequencing depth. Compared with non-shared clonotypes, the clonotypes found in all four sorted-subset donors had higher generation probabilities. The genetic and exposure-history diversity represented was limited by the small number of donors. Larger estimated clonotype richness was generally found for naive subsets than for memory subsets. When several donors were compared, the shared fraction of clonotypes was about 5% for naive CD4, approximately 3.5% for naive CD8, 2% to 2.5% for memory CD4, and 0.3% to 0.5% for memory CD8. Sampling was restricted to blood, and TCR repertoires in tissue are likely to differ from TCR repertoires in blood.

As regards this clone: Its cognate antigen has yet to be identified. Base qualities are missing; no much larger clone stands one base away.

The rearrangement joined TRBV7-2 to TRBJ1-2; no confident D gene assignment can be made. This receptor was taken from a young man in good health. Some clones in this sample may be carry-over from other donors' samples. Input material: naive CD4+ T cells from PBMCs. The cell subset or site label corresponds to: CD45RA+ positively selected. Read as DNA, the sequence is TGTGCCAGCAGCATGGACGGTAACTATGGCTACACCTTC. Its product reads: CASSMDGNYGYTF.